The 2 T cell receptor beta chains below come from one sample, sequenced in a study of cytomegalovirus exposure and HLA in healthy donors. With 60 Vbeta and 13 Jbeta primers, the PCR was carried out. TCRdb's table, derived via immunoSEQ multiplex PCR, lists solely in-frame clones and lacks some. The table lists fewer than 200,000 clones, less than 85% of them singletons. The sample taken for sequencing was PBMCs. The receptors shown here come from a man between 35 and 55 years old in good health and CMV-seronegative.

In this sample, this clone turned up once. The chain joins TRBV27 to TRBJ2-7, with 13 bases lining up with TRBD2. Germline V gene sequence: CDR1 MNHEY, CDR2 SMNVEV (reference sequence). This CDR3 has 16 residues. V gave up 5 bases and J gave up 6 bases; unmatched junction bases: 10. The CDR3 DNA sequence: TGTGCCAGCAGTCCCTTCGGACTAGCGGGAGTCGGCGAGCAGTACTTC. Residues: CASSPFGLAGVGEQYF.

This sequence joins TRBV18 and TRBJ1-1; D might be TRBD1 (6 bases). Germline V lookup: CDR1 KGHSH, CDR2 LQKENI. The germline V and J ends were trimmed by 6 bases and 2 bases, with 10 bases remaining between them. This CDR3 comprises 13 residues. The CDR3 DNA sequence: TGTGCCAGCTCCGAGGACAGCAACACTGAAGCTTTCTTT. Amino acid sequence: CASSEDSNTEAFF.